The next 22 T cell receptor beta chains were all read from a single sample in a study of blood T cell repertoires in COVID-19. Sequenced by immunoSEQ multiplex PCR; TCRdb stores in-frame clones only, minus some. The sample yields under 250,000 clones, approximately 83% seen once. The sequenced sample was PBMCs or T cells enriched from blood (not recorded which). The receptors here all came from a woman between 35 and 50 years old who had been exposed to COVID-19.

The genes are TRBV19 and TRBJ1-1; tentative D call: TRBD1 (6 bases). This CDR3 region has 12 residues. Trimming cost V 9 bases and J 4 bases, with 12 bases left between them. Germline CDR1 is LNHDA and CDR2 is SQIVND (reference sequence). In DNA form, the CDR3 reads TGTGCCAGCACAGGGATTCGCACTGAAGCTTTCTTT. It encodes CASTGIRTEAFF.

This chain joins TRBV10-3 and TRBJ2-2; 7 bases fit TRBD1. Germline V gene data show CDR1 as ENHRY and CDR2 as SYGVKD. The ends lost 0 bases at V and 9 bases at J; junction bases unmatched: 4. This CDR3 has 14 amino acids. CDR3 DNA sequence: TGTGCCATCAGTGAGTCTAGGGGGCACCGGGAGCTGTTTTTT. The encoded protein is CAISESRGHRELFF.

The chain combines TRBV7-9 with TRBJ2-2; D possibly corresponds to TRBD1 (6 bases). The CDR3 is 15 amino acids. The germline V gene encodes CDR1 SEHNR and CDR2 FQNEAQ (reference sequence). V was pared by 5 bases and J by 3 bases, with 13 bases between. This CDR3 is CASSRRDTDTGELFF. The CDR3 bases are TGTGCCAGCAGCCGCCGGGACACCGACACCGGGGAGCTGTTTTTT.

The CDR3 protein is CASSQEAGSSYNEQFF. DNA for the CDR3: TGTGCCAGCAGCCAAGAAGCGGGGAGCTCCTACAATGAGCAGTTCTTC. The J gene is TRBJ2-1, the V gene TRBV3-1 (or the pseudogene TRBV3-2); 7 bases align to TRBD2. CDR3 length: 16 amino acids. J lost 0 bases, V lost 0 bases, and 2 bases had no gene match. Germline-derived CDR1 and CDR2 are LGHDT and YNNKEL (reference sequence).

The chain links TRBV11-1 to TRBJ2-1, with D possibly TRBD2 on 5 matching bases. The CDR3 totals 15 residues. V dropped 5 bases and J dropped 6 bases, with 17 bases sitting between them. In germline, CDR1 is SGHAT, CDR2 FQDESV (reference sequence). The CDR3 loop is CASSAKRTKANEQFF. Written as DNA, the CDR3 is TGTGCCAGCAGCGCGAAGCGGACCAAAGCCAATGAGCAGTTCTTC. The variable domain in full, with the rest retrieved from reference TRBV11-1 and TRBJ2-1, is EAEVAQSPRYKITEKSQAVAFWCDPISGHATLYWYRQILGQGPELLVQFQDESVVDDSQLPKDRFSAERLKGVDSTLKIQPAELGDSAMYLCASSAKRTKANEQFFGPGTRLTVL.

This chain links TRBV15 with TRBJ1-2; a weak D match, TRBD1 (6 bases). From germline, CDR1 is LNHNV and CDR2 YYDKDF (reference sequence). The length of the CDR3 is 13 residues. Trimming removed 0 bases at V and 5 bases at J, with 7 bases between. The CDR3 sequence: CATSRDQGYGYTF. The CDR3 DNA reads TGTGCCACCAGCAGAGATCAGGGGTATGGCTACACCTTC. Variable domain in full (rest from reference TRBV15 and TRBJ1-2): DAMVIQNPRYQVTQFGKPVTLSCSQTLNHNVMYWYQQKSSQAPKLLFHYYDKDFNNEADTPDNFQSRRPNTSFCFLDIRSPGLGDTAMYLCATSRDQGYGYTFGSGTRLTVV.

Concerning this clone: The sample carries other DNA sequences with the same CDR3. The chain joins TRBV12-3 or TRBV12-4 to TRBJ1-2, with D possibly being TRBD1 (6 bases). Trimming shortened V by 4 bases and J by 2 bases, and 8 bases separated the two germline ends. The CDR3 loop spans 13 amino acids. The CDR3 DNA is TGTGCCAGCAGTTCCGGACAGAACTATGGCTACACCTTC. It encodes CASSSGQNYGYTF.

There are a few counts of this clone. V gene TRBV27 combines with J gene TRBJ2-5; D is perhaps TRBD2 (5 bases). Trimming left V 6 bases short and J 5 bases short, with 16 bases between. CDR3 length equals 14 residues. Looked up from germline, CDR1 is MNHEY and CDR2 is SMNVEV (reference sequence). CDR3 nucleotide sequence: TGTGCCAGCAGCCGAGGACTCCTGGGGGAGACCCAGTACTTC. It specifies CASSRGLLGETQYF.

The rearrangement uses TRBV10-3 and TRBJ1-1; D perhaps matches TRBD1 (5 bases). The CDR3 has 14 residues. Germline loops: CDR1 ENHRY, CDR2 SYGVKD. V gave up 6 bases and J gave up 7 bases, with 18 bases separating them. The CDR3 region is CAISPGLGQFEAFF. The CDR3 bases are TGTGCCATCAGCCCTGGATTAGGACAATTTGAAGCTTTCTTT.

The chain has TRBV7-2 and TRBJ2-7; 10 nucleotides agree with TRBD1. V lost 4 bases, J lost 5 bases, and 5 bases stayed unmatched. The CDR3 totals 14 residues. CDR1 and CDR2 (germline): SGHTA, FQGNSA. In nucleotides, the CDR3 is TGTGCCAGCAGCTCGGGACAGGGGTTCGACGAGCAGTACTTC. This gives the protein CASSSGQGFDEQYF. Full variable domain (missing parts from reference TRBV7-2 and TRBJ2-7): GAGVSQSPSNKVTEKGKDVELRCDPISGHTALYWYRQSLGQGLEFLIYFQGNSAPDKSGLPSDRFSAERTGGSVSTLTIQRTQQEDSAVYLCASSSGQGFDEQYFGPGTRLTVT.

This chain uses TRBV9 with TRBJ2-7; TRBD1 matches 7 bases. Germline V CDR1 and CDR2: SGDLS, YYNGEE. This CDR3 region has 15 residues. V lost 4 bases to trimming and J lost 1 base; unmatched junction nucleotides: 8. In DNA, the CDR3 is TGTGCCAGCAGCCCGTATTGGGGACAGTCCTACGAGCAGTACTTC. Its protein product is CASSPYWGQSYEQYF.

This clone was recorded once. The V and J genes are TRBV19 and TRBJ1-1; no firm D call. This CDR3 has 13 residues. V lost 6 bases and J 5 bases, leaving 13 bases between the germline ends. The V gene's germline CDR1 is LNHDA and CDR2 SQIVND (reference sequence). CDR3 in amino acids: CASRREVVTEAFF. CDR3 in DNA: TGTGCCAGTAGAAGGGAGGTTGTGACTGAAGCTTTCTTT.

This clone was counted once. V usage is TRBV5-5 and J usage is TRBJ2-3; no clear D gene. This CDR3 comprises 15 residues. The germline gives CDR1 SGHKS, CDR2 YYEKEE (reference sequence). The V end was cut by 1 base, the J end by 1 base, with 10 bases between. The CDR3 coding sequence is TGTGCCAGCAGCTTGTTGTCGGGTGGCACAGATACGCAGTATTTT. This gives the protein CASSLLSGGTDTQYF.

The V gene is TRBV2, the J gene TRBJ1-1; D gene ambiguous. CDR1 SNHLY and CDR2 FYNNEI come from the germline V gene. This CDR3 is 13 amino acids long. V shed 1 base and J shed 0 bases, with 3 bases lying between them. CDR3 amino acids: CASSEDMNTEAFF. CDR3 bases: TGTGCCAGCAGTGAAGATATGAACACTGAAGCTTTCTTT.

This chain joins TRBV7-2 and TRBJ1-3; 8 nucleotides agree with TRBD1. Germline V gene data show CDR1 as SGHTA and CDR2 as FQGNSA. V gave up 1 base and J gave up 4 bases; unmatched junction bases: 12. The CDR3 has 18 amino acids. The CDR3 DNA follows: TGTGCCAGCAGCTTAGGGGCCCTGACAGGGGCAGCGGGAAACACCATATATTTT. It encodes CASSLGALTGAAGNTIYF.

This clone has only a few counts. This rearrangement joins TRBV9 to TRBJ1-1; TRBD1 aligns across 7 bases. Germline V gives CDR1 SGDLS, CDR2 YYNGEE. This CDR3 comprises 16 residues. After removal of 4 bases from V and 1 base from J, the junction contained 10 bases not matched to a gene. The DNA of the CDR3 is TGTGCCAGCAGCAAGTACTCCGGGACAGCGAACACTGAAGCTTTCTTT. This gives the protein CASSKYSGTANTEAFF.

In DNA, the CDR3 is TGTGCCAGCAGCCCGACAGGGCTTACAGGCTACACCTTC. Its translation is CASSPTGLTGYTF. This chain connects TRBV7-2 to TRBJ1-2, with 7 bases lining up with TRBD1. With 5 bases clipped from V and 8 bases from J, the junction kept 8 bases outside the gene matches. This CDR3 region has 13 residues. Germline V gives CDR1 SGHTA, CDR2 FQGNSA.

In its sample, this clone was seen once. The chain recombines TRBV11-2 with TRBJ1-1; D is perhaps TRBD1 (5 bases). Germline CDR1 and CDR2: SGHAT and FQNNGV. V lost 4 bases and J lost 3, with 15 bases in between. This CDR3 contains 15 residues. CDR3 in amino acids: CASSSLRDGDTEAFF. The CDR3, as DNA: TGTGCCAGCAGCTCACTCAGGGATGGGGACACTGAAGCTTTCTTT.

The V gene is TRBV6-2 or TRBV6-3, the J gene TRBJ2-1; tentative D call: TRBD2 (5 bases). V was cut by 6 bases and J by 6 bases, with 9 bases left in between. Germline-derived CDR1 and CDR2 are MNHEY and SVGEGT. The CDR3 has 12 amino acids. In nucleotides, the CDR3 is TGTGCCAGCAGCACCCGGGGCAATGAGCAGTTCTTC. This gives the protein CASSTRGNEQFF.

This clone showed up just once. The chain links TRBV12-3 or TRBV12-4 to TRBJ1-6; TRBD1 aligns across 10 bases. The ends lost 7 bases at V and 9 bases at J; junction bases unmatched: 3. There are 13 residues in the CDR3. The chain's CDR3 is CASNRDRGSPLHF. In DNA, the CDR3 is TGTGCCAGCAACCGGGACAGGGGTTCACCCCTCCACTTT.

This clone appeared a single time. The chain joins TRBV2 to TRBJ2-4; D ambiguous. The germline CDR1 and CDR2 sequences are SNHLY and FYNNEI. V was cut by 6 bases and J by 0 bases, with 6 bases left in between. CDR3 length: 13 amino acids. For the CDR3, the DNA is TGTGCCAGCAGGGCCCTAGCCAAAAACATTCAGTACTTC. It codes for CASRALAKNIQYF.

This chain uses TRBV18 with TRBJ2-5; TRBD2 aligns across 8 bases. The germline CDR1 and CDR2 sequences are KGHSH and LQKENI. This CDR3 comprises 15 residues. V trimming: 5 bases; J trimming: 5 bases; junction bases outside the gene matches: 10. CDR3 sequence reads: CASSLAGTRTETQYF. For the CDR3, the DNA is TGTGCCAGCTCATTAGCCGGGACTAGGACTGAGACCCAGTACTTC.